This entry lists 24 T cell receptor beta chains sequenced from one sample in a study of cytomegalovirus exposure and HLA in healthy donors. The primer mix had 60 Vbeta and 13 Jbeta primers. The protocol was immunoSEQ multiplex PCR, while the TCRdb copy is restricted to in-frame clones and leaves out a portion. The data show 100,000 to 150,000 clones, 80% seen once. Specimen: PBMCs. Receptor source: a man aged 30 to 45 in good health and CMV-seropositive.

The CDR3 sequence is CSVRTGRETQYF. DNA of the CDR3: TGCAGCGTTAGGACAGGGCGGGAGACCCAGTACTTC. The chain has TRBV29-1 and TRBJ2-5; 8 positions agree with TRBD1. V lost 5 bases and J lost 5; bases outside the gene matches: 4. The CDR3 totals 12 residues. Germline values: CDR1 SQVTM, CDR2 ANQGSEA.

The genes are TRBV9 and TRBJ1-1; D unresolved. From germline, CDR1 is SGDLS and CDR2 YYNGEE. V was clipped by 4 bases and J by 3 bases, with 10 bases between them. CDR3 length: 13 amino acids. CDR3 sequence: CASSPSLYTEAFF. The CDR3 DNA reads TGTGCCAGCAGCCCTAGCTTGTACACTGAAGCTTTCTTT.

For the CDR3, the DNA is TGTGCCAGTAGACAGGGGCCAGCCTATGGCTACACCTTC. Protein sequence: CASRQGPAYGYTF. The chain uses TRBV19 and TRBJ1-2, with 7 nucleotides matching TRBD1. Trimming at V came to 6 bases and at J to 4 bases, leaving 5 bases not matched to a gene. The CDR3 has 13 residues. The germline CDR1 and CDR2 sequences are LNHDA and SQIVND (reference sequence). The full variable domain, with the rest looked up from reference TRBV19 and TRBJ1-2, is DGGITQSPKYLFRKEGQNVTLSCEQNLNHDAMYWYRQDPGQGLRLIYYSQIVNDFQKGDIAEGYSVSREKKESFPLTVTSAQKNPTAFYLCASRQGPAYGYTFGSGTRLTVV.

This rearrangement joins TRBV11-2 to TRBJ2-7; a weak D match, TRBD1 (6 bases). Trimming pared 4 bases from V and 1 base from J, leaving 26 bases between. In germline, CDR1 is SGHAT, CDR2 FQNNGV. The CDR3 consists of 19 residues. The CDR3 loop is CASSSGYWGRARGSYEQYF. The CDR3 DNA reads TGTGCCAGCAGCTCAGGCTACTGGGGAAGAGCCAGGGGTTCCTACGAGCAGTACTTC.

This sequence joins TRBV6-1 and TRBJ1-1; D uncertain. This CDR3 has 13 residues. Per the germline V gene, CDR1 is MNHNS and CDR2 is SASEGT. V was shortened by 6 bases and J by 1 base, with 9 bases between the two germline ends. CDR3 bases: TGTGCCAGCAGCCACGGAGGGAACACTGAAGCTTTCTTT. Translated, it gives CASSHGGNTEAFF.

This rearrangement joins TRBV5-1 to TRBJ2-7, with D maybe TRBD1 (6 bases). In germline, CDR1 is SGHRS, CDR2 YFSETQ. V lost 0 bases and J lost 7, with 17 bases in between. CDR3 length: 15 residues. CDR3 sequence: CASSLAHGTPEEQYF. The DNA of the CDR3 is TGCGCCAGCAGCTTGGCCCATGGGACACCGGAAGAGCAGTACTTC.

This rearrangement joins TRBV18 to TRBJ2-6; D gene uncertain. V was pared by 3 bases and J by 0 bases, with 6 bases between. The CDR3 runs to 15 residues. Germline V gene sequence: CDR1 KGHSH, CDR2 LQKENI. The CDR3 sequence is CASSPTSSGANVLTF. Here the CDR3 DNA reads TGTGCCAGCTCACCTACAAGCTCTGGGGCCAACGTCCTGACTTTC.

The table lists this clone with a count of one. The chain combines TRBV29-1 with TRBJ1-2; 7 nucleotides agree with TRBD1. The CDR3 length is 13 residues. CDR1 is SQVTM, CDR2 ANQGSEA, per germline. J was trimmed by 6 bases and V by 5 bases; bases with no gene match: 9. The CDR3 reads CSVSDRVRDGYTF. As DNA, the CDR3 is TGCAGCGTTTCTGACAGGGTGAGGGATGGCTACACCTTC.

The chain uses TRBV9 and TRBJ2-5, with 8 bases fitting TRBD1. Trimming removed 4 bases from V and 5 bases from J; junction bases left unmatched: 13. This CDR3 has 16 residues. Per germline, CDR1 SGDLS and CDR2 YYNGEE. The CDR3 coding sequence is TGTGCCAGCAGCCCATTAGGACAGGGTCTGAGGGAGACCCAGTACTTC. Translation gives CASSPLGQGLRETQYF.

This clone was seen a few times. The rearrangement joins TRBV29-1 to TRBJ2-7, with D possibly matching TRBD1 (6 bases). Looked up from germline, CDR1 is SQVTM and CDR2 is ANQGSEA. Trimming pared 4 bases from V and 2 bases from J, leaving 12 bases between. This CDR3 has 13 residues. The CDR3 region has the DNA TGCAGCGTTGGAGAGACAGGAACCTACGAGCAGTACTTC. Its translation: CSVGETGTYEQYF.

The chain is built from TRBV30 and TRBJ1-3; no reliable D call. V lost 3 bases and J lost 4, with 13 bases in between. The length of the CDR3 is 14 residues. Per the germline V gene, CDR1 is GTSNPN and CDR2 is SVGIG (reference sequence). Here the CDR3 reads CAWSSGNSGNTIYF. The DNA of the CDR3 is TGTGCCTGGAGCTCGGGGAATAGCGGAAACACCATATATTTT.

The chain has TRBV11-1 and TRBJ1-1; 10 bases fit TRBD1. V lost 3 bases to trimming and J lost 4 bases; unmatched junction nucleotides: 11. The CDR3 runs 17 residues. Germline V lookup: CDR1 SGHAT, CDR2 FQDESV (reference sequence). The CDR3 is CASSFRVGQGPSTEAFF. CDR3 sequence (DNA): TGTGCCAGCAGCTTTAGGGTGGGACAGGGGCCCTCCACTGAAGCTTTCTTT.

The rearrangement uses TRBV6-1 and TRBJ1-1; 7 positions match TRBD1. The CDR3 extends over 12 amino acids. Germline V gene sequence: CDR1 MNHNS, CDR2 SASEGT. The J segment lost 8 bases and the V segment lost 10 bases, leaving 10 bases of the junction unmatched. CDR3 in DNA: TGTGCCACCCTAGAATCGGGACAGGAAGCTTTCTTT. Protein product: CATLESGQEAFF.

This clone was counted only a few times. This chain uses TRBV6-1 with TRBJ2-5; D is possibly TRBD2 (6 bases). The V and J ends lost 6 bases and 5 bases respectively, with 13 bases between them. The CDR3 totals 13 residues. Germline loops: CDR1 MNHNS, CDR2 SASEGT. The DNA of the CDR3 is TGTGCCAGCAGGGCTGGGACTGTTGAGACCCAGTACTTC. Protein product: CASRAGTVETQYF.

The V gene is TRBV7-6, the J gene TRBJ2-2; 9 nucleotides agree with TRBD1. The V gene end was trimmed by 11 bases and the J gene end by 7 bases; junction bases not matched to a gene: 5. CDR3 length: 12 amino acids. CDR1 is SGHVS, CDR2 FNYEAQ, per germline. Written as DNA, the CDR3 is TGTGCCGTACAGGGGGCTGTCGGGGAGCTGTTTTTT. It yields the protein CAVQGAVGELFF.

In this sample, this clone turned up a few times. V and J are TRBV18 and TRBJ1-5, with 7 bases lining up with TRBD1. The germline V gene has CDR1 KGHSH and CDR2 LQKENI. The CDR3 is 13 residues long. Trimming took 4 bases from V and 5 from J; bases not matched to a gene: 2. The CDR3 spells CASSLDRDQPQHF. Here the CDR3 DNA reads TGTGCCAGCTCACTCGACAGGGATCAGCCCCAGCATTTT.

The rearrangement uses TRBV6-6 and TRBJ1-2; 9 bases align to TRBD1. The V gene's germline CDR1 is MNHNY and CDR2 SVGAGI (reference sequence). CDR3 length: 14 amino acids. J lost 5 bases, V lost 5 bases, and 6 bases had no gene match. The CDR3 reads CASSRQGGLYGYTF. For the CDR3, the DNA is TGTGCCAGCAGTCGACAGGGGGGGCTATATGGCTACACCTTC.

The rearrangement uses TRBV7-8 and TRBJ1-3; D possibly corresponds to TRBD1 (6 bases). The CDR3 extends over 15 amino acids. Germline V gene lookup returns CDR1 SGHVS and CDR2 FQNEAQ. Trimming left V 5 bases short and J 1 base short, with 12 bases between. The CDR3 bases are TGTGCCAGCAGCCCCGGGGGGGCTTCTGGAAACACCATATATTTT. Protein sequence: CASSPGGASGNTIYF. Complete variable domain (other parts from reference TRBV7-8 and TRBJ1-3): GAGVSQSPRYKVAKRGQDVALRCDPISGHVSLFWYQQALGQGPEFLTYFQNEAQLDKSGLPSDRFFAERPEGSVSTLKIQRTQQEDSAVYLCASSPGGASGNTIYFGEGSWLTVV.

This chain joins TRBV5-6 and TRBJ1-3, with 9 bases aligning to TRBD1. The ends lost 4 bases at V and 2 bases at J; junction bases unmatched: 10. Looked up from germline, CDR1 is SGHDT and CDR2 is YYEEEE. The CDR3 extends over 17 amino acids. For the CDR3, the DNA is TGTGCCAGCAGCGTCGGGGGACAGGGCCACCCTGGAAACACCATATATTTT. Protein sequence: CASSVGGQGHPGNTIYF.

The V call is TRBV27, the J call TRBJ1-5, with 8 bases aligning to TRBD1. CDR3 length: 17 residues. Germline loops: CDR1 MNHEY, CDR2 SMNVEV (reference sequence). The V segment lost 2 bases and the J segment 7 bases; nucleotides outside the gene matches: 13. The CDR3 loop reads CASSLISTQGVGQPQHF. The CDR3 DNA reads as TGTGCCAGCAGTTTAATTAGTACACAGGGGGTCGGGCAGCCCCAGCATTTT.

V usage is TRBV5-4 and J usage is TRBJ2-7, with 9 bases lining up with TRBD2. With 2 bases clipped from V and 5 bases from J, the junction kept 2 bases outside the gene matches. The CDR3 length is 13 residues. Germline CDR1 reads SGHNT; CDR2 reads YYREEE (reference sequence). Here the CDR3 DNA reads TGTGCCAGCAGCTTTAGCGGGGGACACGAGCAGTACTTC. It yields the protein CASSFSGGHEQYF.

V is TRBV9 and J is TRBJ2-1; 11 bases are shared with TRBD2. The CDR3 consists of 18 residues. V was pared by 4 bases and J by 7 bases, with 16 bases of the junction left unmatched. CDR1 and CDR2 (germline): SGDLS, YYNGEE. In DNA, the CDR3 is TGTGCCAGCAGCCCATCCGGGACTAGCGGCTTTAGGGGGAATGAGCAGTTCTTC. Amino acids: CASSPSGTSGFRGNEQFF.

This clone was seen more than once but under ten times. The V gene is TRBV4-2, the J gene TRBJ2-6; 11 bases are shared with TRBD1. The trim removed 5 bases at V and 2 bases at J, leaving 2 bases unmatched. The CDR3 has 16 residues. The germline V gene encodes CDR1 LGHNA and CDR2 YNFKEQ. The CDR3 loop reads CASSEGQGAGANVLTF. The DNA for the CDR3 is TGTGCCAGCAGCGAGGGACAGGGGGCTGGGGCCAACGTCCTGACTTTC.

This rearrangement joins TRBV5-3 to TRBJ1-1; TRBD1 matches at 8 bases. TRBV5-3 has ORF status, its function being uncertain. The V segment lost 2 bases and the J segment 12 bases; nucleotides outside the gene matches: 12. This CDR3 contains 14 residues. DNA of the CDR3: TGTGCCAGAAGCTTCCACGGACAGGGACTGAGTCCTTTCTTT. It specifies CARSFHGQGLSPFF.